The sequence of this TCR beta chain was determined in a study of OX40 agonist ivuxolimab in advanced cancers. Whole-study context: Of mixed ages from about 20 to 80 and averaging around 60 years, the group was almost 85% male.

Notes on this clone: The antigen is undetermined.

TCRdb's copy holds only in-frame clones and misses some; the assay was immunoSEQ multiplex PCR. The table includes about 62,000 clones, roughly 84% detected once. Study-wide points: Antigen specificity remained undetermined for the expanded peripheral T cells. On average, CD8+ T cells showed a greater number of expanded clones than CD4+.

Individuals having autoimmune disease history or systemic immunosuppression were not enrolled. V lost 4 bases, J lost 6 bases, and 10 bases stayed unmatched. The CDR3 length is 15 residues. CDR1 and CDR2 from the germline V gene are SQVTM and ANQGSEA. J is TRBJ2-2 and V is TRBV29-1; 8 bases are a match to TRBD1. The TCR comes from an adult with an advanced solid tumor such as melanoma, head and neck, liver or kidney cancer. The source was CD4+ or CD8+ T cells sorted from blood, collected in a trial of the OX40 agonist ivuxolimab. The CDR3 sequence is CSVGGGQGVAGELFF. CDR3 sequence (DNA): TGCAGCGTTGGTGGCGGACAGGGTGTGGCCGGGGAGCTGTTTTTT.